This TCR beta chain comes out of a study of cytomegalovirus exposure and HLA in healthy donors. Germline V gene data show CDR1 as SGHRS and CDR2 as YFSETQ. The CDR3 loop spans 14 amino acids. V trimming: 0 bases; J trimming: 6 bases; junction bases outside the gene matches: 5. This clone is a singleton in its sample. Its antigen is as yet unknown. Study-wide points: According to a later analysis, most TCR beta chains associated with CMV appeared HLA-restricted. Per a prior analysis, the majority of TCR beta V segments were productive roughly 90% or roughly 30% of the time. Later analysis reportedly placed an Asian-associated ancestry cluster below the roughly 630-donor mean in N-insertions.

The study ran its PCR with 60 Vbeta and 13 Jbeta primers. Original processing notes: Later reanalysis found 75 million to 95 million unique TCR beta chains, roughly 10 million of them shared. TCRdb keeps only in-frame clones here, not all; method: immunoSEQ multiplex PCR. That table supplies the V and J calls and clone size; D and trimming were determined from the DNA. The table records roughly 100,000 clones, about three quarters of them present only once. Input material: PBMCs. This TCR was sampled from a woman in her 40s in good health and CMV-seropositive. The V and J genes are TRBV5-1 and TRBJ1-1; TRBD1 agrees at 7 bases. CDR3 residues: CASSLGVQGAEAFF. The CDR3 DNA reads TGCGCCAGCAGCTTGGGAGTGCAGGGGGCTGAAGCTTTCTTT.